These 17 T cell receptor beta chains were sequenced from one sample in a study of T cell responses to AZD1222 COVID-19 vaccine. Data came from immunoSEQ multiplex PCR; TCRdb stores just in-frame clones and leaves some out. The sample includes some 110,000 clones, about 91% of them seen just once. Sequences were derived from peripheral blood, sampled on day 0 of AZD1222 vaccination. Receptors were obtained from an adult in good health.

The genes are TRBV14 and TRBJ2-3, with D perhaps matching TRBD1 (5 bases). V lost 0 bases and J 0 bases, leaving 16 bases between the germline ends. CDR3 length: 18 amino acids. CDR1 and CDR2 (germline): SGHDN, FVKESK. The CDR3 is CASSQDGASPVSTDTQYF. The CDR3, as DNA: TGTGCCAGCAGCCAAGATGGGGCAAGCCCTGTTAGCACAGATACGCAGTATTTT.

The rearrangement joins TRBV15 to TRBJ1-2, with 7 bases identical to TRBD1. V gave up 3 bases and J gave up 2 bases; unmatched junction bases: 3. This CDR3 contains 14 residues. Germline-derived CDR1 and CDR2 are LNHNV and YYDKDF (reference sequence). The CDR3 DNA is TGTGCCACCAGCAGTCCGACAGGGAACTATGGCTACACCTTC. Protein: CATSSPTGNYGYTF.

The chain joins TRBV7-8 to TRBJ2-3, with TRBD1 matching over 8 bases. Germline CDR1 and CDR2: SGHVS and FQNEAQ. The trim removed 5 bases at V and 1 base at J, leaving 11 bases unmatched. This CDR3 comprises 17 residues. CDR3 loop: CASSRGAGGRGTDTQYF. The CDR3 DNA sequence: TGTGCCAGCAGCCGCGGGGCAGGGGGCAGGGGCACAGATACGCAGTATTTT.

The CDR3 reads CASSEGWSGGYEQYF. CDR3 nucleotide sequence: TGTGCCAGCAGTGAAGGTTGGTCAGGGGGGTACGAGCAGTACTTC. The V gene is TRBV25-1, the J gene TRBJ2-7; D might be TRBD1 (7 bases). CDR1 and CDR2 from the germline V gene are MGHDK and SYGVNS. Trimming cost V 2 bases and J 4 bases, with 15 bases left between them. This CDR3 spans 15 amino acids.

The CDR3, as DNA: TGTGCCAGCTCACCGGGACAGATGAGCTCTGGAAACACCATATATTTT. Its translation is CASSPGQMSSGNTIYF. The chain employs TRBV18 and TRBJ1-3; 7 positions agree with TRBD1. Germline V gene lookup returns CDR1 KGHSH and CDR2 LQKENI. The CDR3 spans 16 residues. The V and J ends lost 3 bases and 0 bases, in that order; junction bases with no gene match: 5.

The chain employs TRBV7-2 and TRBJ1-5; 9 bases map to TRBD1. The length of the CDR3 is 16 residues. CDR1 is SGHTA and CDR2 is FQGNSA in the germline V gene. The junction had 8 bases not matched to a gene; V was cut back by 4 bases and J by 4 bases. CDR3 loop: CASSWSGTGRNQPQHF. In nucleotides, the CDR3 is TGTGCCAGCAGCTGGTCCGGGACAGGGAGAAATCAGCCCCAGCATTTT.

The rearrangement joins TRBV6-2 or TRBV6-3 to TRBJ2-7; D is undetermined. The CDR3 runs to 13 residues. Germline V gives CDR1 MNHEY, CDR2 SVGEGT. With 4 bases removed from V and 6 bases from J, the gap between germline ends came to 13 bases. CDR3 DNA sequence: TGTGCCAGCAGTTTTTCCACCGTGGGCGAGCAGTACTTC. It yields the protein CASSFSTVGEQYF.

CDR3 sequence: CAWSRGTGNYEQYF. In DNA form, the CDR3 reads TGTGCCTGGAGTCGTGGGACAGGGAACTACGAGCAGTACTTC. This chain joins TRBV30 and TRBJ2-7; 9 nucleotides line up with TRBD1. This CDR3 contains 14 residues. Germline V gives CDR1 GTSNPN, CDR2 SVGIG (reference sequence). J gave up 3 bases and V 2 bases, and 5 bases lay outside the gene matches.

V usage is TRBV29-1 and J usage is TRBJ1-5; weak D call: TRBD1 (6 bases). Germline CDR1 reads SQVTM; CDR2 reads ANQGSEA. V was pared by 7 bases and J by 1 base, with 14 bases between. The CDR3 extends over 14 amino acids. CDR3 amino acids: CSASGAQSNQPQHF. The CDR3 DNA follows: TGCAGCGCCTCGGGGGCTCAGAGCAATCAGCCCCAGCATTTT.

The CDR3 DNA sequence: TGCGCCAGCAATCCGGGGGCTGTCAACACTGAAGCTTTCTTT. Translated, it gives CASNPGAVNTEAFF. This sequence joins TRBV5-1 and TRBJ1-1, with D possibly being TRBD1 (6 bases). Germline CDR1 SGHRS, CDR2 YFSETQ. The V gene lost 6 bases and the J gene lost 2 bases, with 14 bases spanning the gap. This CDR3 has 14 residues.

The V call is TRBV5-1, the J call TRBJ2-2, with D perhaps matching TRBD1 (6 bases). V was pared by 7 bases and J by 3 bases, with 13 bases between. Germline V gives CDR1 SGHRS, CDR2 YFSETQ. The CDR3 has 14 residues. CDR3 in amino acids: CASGRDIDTGELFF. CDR3 bases: TGCGCCAGCGGCCGGGACATTGACACCGGGGAGCTGTTTTTT.

The rearrangement joins TRBV9 to TRBJ2-5; D gene unclear. The CDR3 has 14 residues. Germline V gene lookup returns CDR1 SGDLS and CDR2 YYNGEE. The V end was cut by 0 bases, the J end by 5 bases, with 11 bases between. The CDR3 DNA is TGTGCCAGCAGCGTAGGGGGAACGGACGAGACCCAGTACTTC. Amino acid sequence: CASSVGGTDETQYF.

This chain uses TRBV28 with TRBJ1-2; tentative D call: TRBD1 (5 bases). V gave up 4 bases and J gave up 7 bases, with 19 bases separating them. From germline, CDR1 is MDHEN and CDR2 SYDVKM. This CDR3 has 15 residues. Here the CDR3 DNA reads TGTGCCAGCAGTTCTGGGGGAATTCGGGGTGGTGGCTACACCTTC. It is translated as CASSSGGIRGGGYTF.

The chain uses TRBV5-4 and TRBJ2-1, with D uncertain. V was shortened by 0 bases and J by 5 bases, with 6 bases between the two germline ends. Germline assignment: CDR1 SGHNT and CDR2 YYREEE (reference sequence). CDR3 length equals 13 residues. The CDR3 nucleotides are TGTGCCAGCAGCTTGGTACAGAACAATGAGCAGTTCTTC. Amino acids: CASSLVQNNEQFF.

The rearrangement joins TRBV10-2 to TRBJ2-3; 10 nucleotides line up with TRBD2. Germline CDR1 and CDR2: WSHSY and SAAADI. The V segment lost 2 bases and the J segment 4 bases; nucleotides outside the gene matches: 6. This CDR3 comprises 16 residues. CDR3 DNA: TGCGCCAGCAGTGAGGATGTGCTAGCGGGGGCAGATACGCAGTATTTT. This encodes CASSEDVLAGADTQYF.

J is TRBJ2-2 and V is TRBV4-3; 8 positions agree with TRBD2. The J segment lost 0 bases and the V segment lost 1 base, leaving 1 base of the junction unmatched. CDR3 length: 16 residues. Germline V lookup: CDR1 LGHNA, CDR2 YSLEER. In nucleotides, the CDR3 is TGCGCCAGCAGCCAAGCCGGGGGGGCGAACACCGGGGAGCTGTTTTTT. It is translated as CASSQAGGANTGELFF.

The chain uses TRBV27 and TRBJ1-3, with a tentative D call TRBD1 (5 bases). Between the trimmed V and J ends, which lost 2 bases and 0 bases, there was a span of 11 bases. The CDR3 totals 16 residues. The germline V gene has CDR1 MNHEY and CDR2 SMNVEV (reference sequence). Here the CDR3 DNA reads TGTGCCAGCAGTTTAAAGGGGCCTCTCTCTGGAAACACCATATATTTT. It codes for CASSLKGPLSGNTIYF.